This TCR beta chain stems from a study of PD-L1 blockade in urothelial cancer. Whole-study context: Patients previously received 0 to 3 chemotherapy regimens. Specimens of blood held a median count of about 140,000 T cells.

Findings and caveats of the study: Tumor-associated TCR clones expanded more in blood at 3 weeks in patients with durable benefit.

Germline lookup yields CDR1 SEHNR and CDR2 FQNEAQ (reference sequence). Germline trimming cut 1 base from V and 0 bases from J; bases unmatched to any gene: 1. CDR3 length: 16 amino acids. Of note for this clone: The target antigen is unknown.

PCRs were each spiked with synthetic TCR analog templates. Clones were read by immunoSEQ multiplex PCR, and TCRdb kept only the in-frame ones, dropping some. Of around 22,000 clones in the sample, around 90% were seen once. This rearrangement joins TRBV7-9 to TRBJ2-7; 12 bases agree with TRBD2. The receptor comes from a man in his forties or fifties with urothelial cancer. Sample: PBMCs, taken around atezolizumab (anti-PD-L1) treatment. CDR3 residues: CASSLETSGSSYEQYF. The CDR3 nucleotides read TGTGCCAGCAGCTTAGAGACTAGCGGGAGCTCCTACGAGCAGTACTTC.